This T cell receptor beta chain emerged from a study of human T cells and chemical hapten exposure. TCRdb independently ran MiXCR on the RACE reads; one entry per CDR3 protein. This sample has some 110,000 distinct CDR3 sequences, with 10% to 15% found just once. CDR1 is MNHEY, CDR2 SMNVEV, per germline (reference sequence). There are 15 residues in the CDR3. Trimming pared 7 bases from V and 5 bases from J, leaving 18 bases between. Time point specified: pre-sensitization, week 0. Documented treatment: therapeutic diphenylcyclopropenone sensitization with weekly scalp DPC. The chain joins TRBV27 to TRBJ2-1; D is ambiguous. The receptor was isolated from a woman aged 45-65 years with alopecia areata. Some clones in this sample may be carry-over from other donors' samples. The specimen comprised whole blood, sampled in connection with sensitization to the hapten diphenylcyclopropenone (DPC). This chain's CDR3 is CASTLTPLLNNEQFF. The CDR3 coding sequence is TGTGCCAGCACCCTAACCCCCCTTTTAAACAATGAGCAGTTCTTC.